This is a list of T cell receptor beta chains from one sample in a study of blood T cells in healthy people across ages. TCRdb fed the 5' RACE reads into MiXCR, producing one record per CDR3 protein. The sample carries some 730,000 distinct CDR3 sequences, over 20% recorded once. The sample consisted of blood. Receptors were obtained from an older man in good health. Each CDR3 is given with its conserved first and last residue. Each record gives: J gene, D gene, clone size, V gene, CDR3 DNA, CDR3 protein. D genes are given only for firm matches. Clone size is shown for a subset of rows, as once, few, many or a class of expanded clone.

TRBJ2-3,TRBD2,once,TRBV12-3/TRBV12-4,TGTGCCAGCAGTCCAGGACTAGCGGGAGGGCCGAATACGCAGTATTTT,CASSPGLAGGPNTQYF
TRBJ2-4,TRBD2,few,TRBV7-9,TGTGCCAGCAGCTTAGGAGCGGGGGGCCCTGGTCGGATAAAAAACATTCAGTACTTC,CASSLGAGGPGRIKNIQYF
TRBJ2-3,TRBD2,-,TRBV24-1,TGTGCCACCAGTGAACCAGGGACTAGCGGCGTCCGGGATACGCAGTATTTT,CATSEPGTSGVRDTQYF
TRBJ1-3,-,-,TRBV4-1,TGCGCCAGCAGCCAAGTAGAGGGGCGCAAGACTGGAAACACCATATATTTT,CASSQVEGRKTGNTIYF
TRBJ2-1,TRBD2,few,TRBV11-3,TGTGCCAGCAGCCCCGGGACAGGGAAAACTAGCGGGAGAGGTAATGAGCAGTTCTTC,CASSPGTGKTSGRGNEQFF
TRBJ2-3,-,few,TRBV4-1,TGCGCCAGCAGCCTGGAGAAGAGCACAGATACGCAGTATTTT,CASSLEKSTDTQYF
TRBJ2-2,-,-,TRBV21-1,TGTGCCAGCAGCAAGGTTACAGGTCTGAACGGGGAGCTGTTTTTT,CASSKVTGLNGELFF
TRBJ1-3,TRBD1,-,TRBV6-5,TGTGCCAGCAGCTCCGGGACAGGGGGTTTAGGAAACACCATATATTTT,CASSSGTGGLGNTIYF
TRBJ2-6,-,few,TRBV9,TGTGCCAGCAGCGCCCACCGGAGATCTGGGGCCAACGTCCTGACTTTC,CASSAHRRSGANVLTF
TRBJ2-3,-,-,TRBV20-1,TGCAGTGCAGTACGGGCCCGCACAGATACGCAGTATTTT,CSAVRARTDTQYF
TRBJ2-1,TRBD2,few,TRBV7-9,TGTGCCAGCAGCTGGGGAGGGAACAATGAGCAGTTCTTC,CASSWGGNNEQFF
TRBJ2-7,TRBD1,-,TRBV9,TGTGCCAGCAGCGTAAGGCGATTGAGACAGGGGAACCACGAGCAGTACTTC,CASSVRRLRQGNHEQYF
TRBJ2-1,-,-,TRBV12-3/TRBV12-4,TGTGCCAGCAGTTCCCGGGTCCCGATGGACAATGAGCAGTTCTTC,CASSSRVPMDNEQFF
TRBJ2-5,-,many,TRBV20-1,TGCAGTGCTAGCCGACTAGTTAGGGAGACCCAGTACTTC,CSASRLVRETQYF
TRBJ1-2,-,few,TRBV28,TGTGCCAGCAGCCTTTTAAGGGTAAACGATGGCTACACCTTC,CASSLLRVNDGYTF
TRBJ2-5,-,many,TRBV12-3/TRBV12-4,TGTGCCAGCACCCTTGGTGGTCTCTTCTACTTC,CASTLGGLFYF